This record looks at one T cell receptor (beta chain) sequence and its context. Assay used: immunoSEQ multiplex PCR; TCRdb lists only in-frame clones, some missing. The table lists about 230,000 clones, around 85% of them singletons. This sample is drawn from a study of blood T cell repertoires in COVID-19. Whole-study context: The recovered donors of Cohort 3 showed two negative PCRs, clearance, or symptom resolution.

Germline V gene lookup returns CDR1 MNHEY and CDR2 SVGAGI. J was trimmed by 8 bases and V by 6 bases; bases with no gene match: 5. This CDR3 has 14 amino acids. The J gene is TRBJ2-1, the V gene TRBV6-5, with 12 bases lining up with TRBD2. This TCR was recovered from a woman aged 45-65 years in a cohort exposed to, infected with or recovered from COVID-19 (not recorded which). The sample comprised PBMCs or T cells enriched from blood (not recorded which). CDR3 amino acids: CASRTSGGRDEQFF. CDR3 nucleotides: TGTGCCAGCAGGACTAGCGGGGGAAGGGATGAGCAGTTCTTC.